A selection of T cell receptor beta chains follows, all from one sample in a study of blood T cells in healthy people across ages. One entry per CDR3 protein, called by TCRdb with MiXCR from the 5' RACE reads. The profile shows 1.5 million or so distinct CDR3 sequences, approximately 38% of them singletons. What was sequenced was blood. The receptors here all came from a young woman in good health. Each CDR3 is given with its conserved first and last residue. A D gene is named only where the DNA matches it firmly. For some rows the clone size is stated as once, few or many, or as a class when expanded; others skip it.

once | TRBJ1-3 | TRBD1 | TRBV5-1 | TGCGCCAGCAGCATCGACAGGGGTGGAGGAAACACCATATATTTT | CASSIDRGGGNTIYF
NA | TRBJ2-7 | TRBD1 | TRBV25-1 | TGTGCCAGCAGTGGACAGGGGATGGATGAGCAGTACTTC | CASSGQGMDEQYF
few | TRBJ2-1 | TRBD2 | TRBV5-1 | TGCGCCAGATGGGGGGGGAGCTCCTACAATGAGCAGTTCTTC | CARWGGSSYNEQFF
few | TRBJ1-2 | TRBD1 | TRBV3-1 | TGTGCCAGCAGCCAAGGGGCGGGACAGGTAAACTATGGCTACACCTTC | CASSQGAGQVNYGYTF
NA | TRBJ1-6 | NA | TRBV6-5 | TGTGCCAGCAGCCGCCGGGCAGTTAATTCACCCCTCCACTTT | CASSRRAVNSPLHF
NA | TRBJ1-3 | NA | TRBV27 | TGTGCCAGCAGTTTTACAGCTGGAAACACCATATATTTT | CASSFTAGNTIYF
NA | TRBJ1-1 | NA | TRBV2 | TGTGCCAGCAGTGAACAAGGACAGAAGAACACTGAAGCTTTCTTT | CASSEQGQKNTEAFF
few | TRBJ2-1 | NA | TRBV20-1 | TGCAGTGTCAGGGGCGGGGACGGCTACAATGAGCAGTTCTTC | CSVRGGDGYNEQFF
few | TRBJ2-1 | TRBD1 | TRBV19 | TGTGCCAGTAAGGGGATTGAGACAGGGAAAAATGAGCAGTTCTTC | CASKGIETGKNEQFF
few | TRBJ2-3 | NA | TRBV28 | TGTGCCAGCAGTTTATCAGGGATGGGGAGAACAGATACGCAGTATTTT | CASSLSGMGRTDTQYF
NA | TRBJ2-7 | TRBD2 | TRBV7-8 | TGTGCCAGCAGCTTGTTCGCGGGGGATTACTACGAGCAGTACTTC | CASSLFAGDYYEQYF
few | TRBJ2-7 | TRBD1 | TRBV5-6 | TGTGCCAGCAGCGCGGAATTAGCCGGGACAGTCCTCTCCTACGAGCAGTACTTC | CASSAELAGTVLSYEQYF
NA | TRBJ2-7 | NA | TRBV4-1 | TGCGCCAGCAGCCAAGGTTCGGGGGGCGGATGGGCCGAGCAGTACTTC | CASSQGSGGGWAEQYF
NA | TRBJ2-7 | NA | TRBV10-3 | TGTGCCATCAACCGGGACGACTCCTACGAGCAGTACTTC | CAINRDDSYEQYF
NA | TRBJ1-1 | NA | TRBV7-8 | TGTGCCAGCAGCTTTCATATTACAGCAATGAACACTGAAGCTTTCTTT | CASSFHITAMNTEAFF
few | TRBJ2-1 | TRBD2 | TRBV4-1 | TGCGCCAGCAGCTTTACAGCGGGGGGGCACTACAATGAGCAGTTCTTC | CASSFTAGGHYNEQFF
few | TRBJ1-2 | TRBD1 | TRBV3-1 | TGTGCCAGCAGCCAAGAAGGAGGGGGCATCACAGGCTACACCTTC | CASSQEGGGITGYTF
NA | TRBJ2-3 | TRBD2 | TRBV19 | TGTGCCACCAAACCACTAGCGTCGGCAGATACGCAGTATTTT | CATKPLASADTQYF
few | TRBJ2-7 | NA | TRBV10-1 | TGCGCCAGCAAGACACCCCGGGACTACGAGCAGTACTTC | CASKTPRDYEQYF
NA | TRBJ2-5 | NA | TRBV7-9 | TGTGCCAGCAGCCCGAGGCCGGGAATGGAGACCCAGTACTTC | CASSPRPGMETQYF
NA | TRBJ2-1 | TRBD1 | TRBV6-5 | TGTGCCAGCAGCTTGGACAGGGGAAACAATGAGCAGTTCTTC | CASSLDRGNNEQFF
few | TRBJ2-3 | NA | TRBV2 | TGTGCCAGCAGCAGAGGGACTTTGGGAGATACGCAGTATTTT | CASSRGTLGDTQYF
NA | TRBJ1-2 | TRBD1 | TRBV28 | TGTGCCAGCAAGTGGGAAGACAGGGACTATGGCTACACCTTC | CASKWEDRDYGYTF
NA | TRBJ2-3 | NA | TRBV29-1 | TGCAGCGTTAAAAAGTCATCAGGGGTAGATACGCAGTATTTT | CSVKKSSGVDTQYF
NA | TRBJ1-1 | NA | TRBV29-1 | TGCAGCGCTCGCGGACAGCAGAACGCTGAAGCTTTCTTT | CSARGQQNAEAFF
NA | TRBJ1-2 | TRBD1 | TRBV19 | TGTGCCAGTAGTACCACAGGGGAAGTAAATGGCTACACCTTC | CASSTTGEVNGYTF
few | TRBJ2-1 | TRBD1 | TRBV12-3/TRBV12-4 | TGTGCCAGCAGTTTCCCCCAGGGGGCTTGGAATGAGCAGTTCTTC | CASSFPQGAWNEQFF
NA | TRBJ2-7 | TRBD2 | TRBV5-1 | TGCGCCAGCAGCTTGGGGCCTAGCGGGAGCGATGAGCAGTACTTC | CASSLGPSGSDEQYF
NA | TRBJ1-2 | NA | TRBV4-2 | TGTGCCAGCAGCCAAGATTCTGGGACGGCTGTCTATGGCTACACCTTC | CASSQDSGTAVYGYTF
few | TRBJ1-5 | NA | TRBV2 | TGTGCCAGCAGTGAAGTCAGCTTTAGCAATCAGCCCCAGCATTTT | CASSEVSFSNQPQHF
NA | TRBJ1-1 | NA | TRBV11-2 | TGTGCCAGCAGCTCCCAACAGGGAATCACTGAAGCTTTCTTT | CASSSQQGITEAFF
NA | TRBJ2-5 | TRBD2 | TRBV27 | TGTGCCAGCAGTTTAAAGGCGGGAGTTTGGGAGGCCCAGTACTTC | CASSLKAGVWEAQYF
NA | TRBJ1-1 | NA | TRBV5-1 | TGCGCCAGCAGCTCCGTTGGCAGTGACATGAACACTGAAGCTTTCTTT | CASSSVGSDMNTEAFF
NA | TRBJ2-7 | NA | TRBV27 | TGTGCCAGCGGGGGGGCCCGCTCCTACAATGAGCAGTACTTC | CASGGARSYNEQYF
once | TRBJ2-5 | TRBD2 | TRBV24-1 | TGTGCTACCAGTGAACGGGGGGGGACGGAGACCCAGTACTTC | CATSERGGTETQYF
NA | TRBJ2-7 | NA | TRBV7-6 | TGTGCCAGCAGCTTAGAGTCAGGGAACACCTACGAGCAGTACTTC | CASSLESGNTYEQYF